The 20 T cell receptor beta chains listed next were all sequenced from one sample in a study of blood T cell repertoires in COVID-19. Measured with immunoSEQ multiplex PCR; TCRdb has only the in-frame clones, and not every one. The sample holds about 81,000 clones, around 90% seen once. The specimen sequenced was peripheral blood. These TCRs come from a woman over 75 with acute or convalescent COVID-19.

V and J are TRBV6-2 or TRBV6-3 and TRBJ2-3; D gene ambiguous. The V end was cut by 3 bases, the J end by 1 base, with 11 bases between. Germline loops: CDR1 MNHEY, CDR2 SVGEGT. CDR3 length: 15 amino acids. CDR3 DNA: TGTGCCAGCAGTTATGGGCAGGCCGGCACAGATACGCAGTATTTT. Amino acids: CASSYGQAGTDTQYF.

This clone came up a few times. The chain recombines TRBV28 with TRBJ1-1, with 9 bases that match TRBD1. The germline V gene has CDR1 MDHEN and CDR2 SYDVKM. The CDR3 covers 14 residues. V dropped 6 bases and J dropped 7; count of bases not matched to a gene: 9. This CDR3 is CASRRQGGWVEAFF. For the CDR3, the DNA is TGTGCCAGCAGGAGACAGGGGGGCTGGGTTGAAGCTTTCTTT.

The gene calls are TRBV18 and TRBJ1-6; no firm D call. The ends were cut back, 2 bases at V and 5 bases at J, with 10 bases in the middle. In germline, CDR1 is KGHSH, CDR2 LQKENI. CDR3 size: 15 residues. CDR3 in amino acids: CASSPLGGNNSPLHF. In nucleotides, the CDR3 is TGTGCCAGCTCACCATTAGGCGGGAATAATTCACCCCTCCACTTT.

The chain carries TRBV30 and TRBJ2-7; D is unclear. This CDR3 has 11 residues. Trimming removed 2 bases from V and 2 bases from J, with 4 bases in between. Germline loops: CDR1 GTSNPN, CDR2 SVGIG (reference sequence). CDR3 sequence: CAWSPAYEQYF. The CDR3 coding sequence is TGTGCCTGGAGTCCCGCCTACGAGCAGTACTTC. The full variable domain, completed using reference TRBV30 and TRBJ2-7, is SQTIHQWPATLVQPVGSPLSLECTVEGTSNPNLYWYRQAAGRGLQLLFYSVGIGQISSEVPQNLSASRPQDRQFILSSKKLLLSDSGFYLCAWSPAYEQYFGPGTRLTVT.

This sequence joins TRBV9 and TRBJ2-5; tentatively, D is TRBD1 (5 bases). This CDR3 has 14 residues. Germline assignment: CDR1 SGDLS and CDR2 YYNGEE. V gave up 0 bases and J gave up 2 bases, with 8 bases separating them. The CDR3 DNA is TGTGCCAGCAGCGTAGGACAGAGACAAGAGACCCAGTACTTC. Encoded protein: CASSVGQRQETQYF.

The chain is built from TRBV24-1 and TRBJ2-3, with 7 positions matching TRBD2. Trimming took 2 bases from V and 2 from J; bases not matched to a gene: 6. CDR1 and CDR2 from the germline V gene are KGHDR and SFDVKD. This CDR3 region has 16 residues. CDR3 residues: CATSDSSGGATDTQYF. The DNA for the CDR3 is TGTGCCACCAGTGATTCCTCGGGGGGAGCCACAGATACGCAGTATTTT.

The chain couples TRBV7-3 to TRBJ1-1; D remains unclear. V was trimmed by 2 bases and J by 1 base, leaving 5 bases between them. In germline, CDR1 is SGHTA, CDR2 FQGTGA. The CDR3 totals 13 residues. CDR3 protein: CASSLQENTEAFF. CDR3 DNA: TGTGCCAGCAGCTTACAGGAGAACACTGAAGCTTTCTTT. Based on the CDR3 plus reference TRBV7-3 and TRBJ1-1, the full variable domain is GAGVSQTPSNKVTEKGKYVELRCDPISGHTALYWYRQSLGQGPEFLIYFQGTGAADDSGLPNDRFFAVRPEGSVSTLKIQRTERGDSAVYLCASSLQENTEAFFGQGTRLTVV.

The chain is built from TRBV6-6 and TRBJ2-2; weak D call: TRBD2 (6 bases). Germline V CDR1 and CDR2: MNHNY, SVGAGI (reference sequence). V was trimmed by 3 bases and J by 6 bases, leaving 17 bases between them. CDR3 size: 16 residues. CDR3: CASSYRGSSGAGELFF. CDR3 bases: TGTGCCAGCAGTTATAGGGGCAGCTCGGGGGCCGGGGAGCTGTTTTTT.

This sequence joins TRBV4-2 and TRBJ2-7; the D gene is possibly TRBD1 (6 bases). Trimming pared 0 bases from V and 3 bases from J, leaving 15 bases between. The CDR3 length is 16 residues. CDR1 is LGHNA and CDR2 is YNFKEQ in the germline V gene. The CDR3 is CASSQDYRGRGYEQYF. Here the CDR3 DNA reads TGTGCCAGCAGCCAAGATTATCGTGGCAGGGGCTACGAGCAGTACTTC.

The rearrangement joins TRBV11-2 to TRBJ1-4; a weak D match, TRBD1 (6 bases). This CDR3 is built from 14 residues. V lost 5 bases to trimming and J lost 4 bases, with 11 bases between them. Per germline, CDR1 SGHAT and CDR2 FQNNGV. Written as DNA, the CDR3 is TGTGCCAGCAGCCGTGACAGGTTTAATGAAAAACTGTTTTTT. Protein sequence: CASSRDRFNEKLFF.

The chain couples TRBV9 to TRBJ2-3, with 11 bases lining up with TRBD2. This CDR3 contains 18 residues. V lost 3 bases and J lost 3; bases outside the gene matches: 12. Germline loops: CDR1 SGDLS, CDR2 YYNGEE. The CDR3 DNA reads as TGTGCCAGCAGCGCGGGGACTAGCGGAGGGGCGTTGACAGATACGCAGTATTTT. It translates to CASSAGTSGGALTDTQYF.

This clone was seen once. The rearrangement joins TRBV12-5 to TRBJ2-6; D not resolved. CDR1 is LGHNT, CDR2 FRNRAP, per germline. The CDR3 has 14 residues. The V gene lost 2 bases and the J gene lost 1 base, with 3 bases spanning the gap. Here the CDR3 DNA reads TGTGCTAGTGGTTTGTCTTCTGGGGCCAACGTCCTGACTTTC. Its protein product is CASGLSSGANVLTF.

This chain connects TRBV6-6 to TRBJ1-5; D possibly corresponds to TRBD1 (5 bases). The V gene lost 4 bases and the J gene lost 7 bases, with 11 bases spanning the gap. The CDR3 runs 13 residues. The germline V gene has CDR1 MNHNY and CDR2 SVGAGI (reference sequence). The CDR3 nucleotides are TGTGCCAGCAGTTCAGGGTATCGGCAGCCCCAGCATTTT. As protein: CASSSGYRQPQHF.

The V call is TRBV19, the J call TRBJ1-1; possible D gene TRBD1, 5 bases. Germline V gives CDR1 LNHDA, CDR2 SQIVND (reference sequence). This CDR3 has 11 amino acids. V was clipped by 1 base and J by 10 bases, with 7 bases between them. The CDR3 protein is CASSIGQTAFF. In nucleotides, the CDR3 is TGTGCCAGTAGTATAGGACAGACAGCTTTCTTT.

V gene TRBV19 combines with J gene TRBJ1-4, with D uncertain. Between the trimmed V and J ends, which lost 1 base and 2 bases, there was a span of 11 bases. CDR3 length equals 16 residues. Per germline, CDR1 LNHDA and CDR2 SQIVND (reference sequence). CDR3 protein: CASSIGFAGTNEKLFF. The CDR3 DNA reads TGTGCCAGTAGTATAGGCTTCGCGGGGACTAATGAAAAACTGTTTTTT.

The chain couples TRBV7-6 to TRBJ1-1; unclear D gene. Germline CDR1 SGHVS, CDR2 FNYEAQ. This CDR3 has 16 amino acids. V lost 4 bases, J lost 5 bases, and 20 bases lay in between. This chain's CDR3 is CASSSKTGSRGTEAFF. The CDR3 bases are TGTGCCAGCAGCTCAAAAACGGGATCCCGCGGGACTGAAGCTTTCTTT.

The chain couples TRBV11-2 to TRBJ2-7; TRBD2 aligns across 9 bases. The V gene end was trimmed by 1 base and the J gene end by 6 bases; junction bases not matched to a gene: 10. CDR1 and CDR2 (germline): SGHAT, FQNNGV. CDR3 length: 16 residues. The CDR3 reads CASSLGMGGRAREQYF. The CDR3 nucleotides are TGTGCCAGCAGCTTAGGAATGGGCGGGAGGGCTCGCGAGCAGTACTTC.

The CDR3 DNA reads TGTGCCAGCAGCTCTGACAGGGTCTCTGGCTACACCTTC. Translated, it gives CASSSDRVSGYTF. The chain links TRBV6-2 or TRBV6-3 to TRBJ1-2; 7 bases are shared with TRBD1. The germline V gene has CDR1 MNHEY and CDR2 SVGEGT. V shed 6 bases, J shed 7 bases, and the junction held 8 bases outside the gene matches. The CDR3 spans 13 residues.

The V call is TRBV11-2, the J call TRBJ2-5; 7 bases match TRBD1. Germline-derived CDR1 and CDR2 are SGHAT and FQNNGV. The length of the CDR3 is 15 residues. V gave up 1 base and J gave up 1 base; unmatched junction bases: 3. The CDR3 DNA follows: TGTGCCAGCAGCTTAGGGGACAGAATCCAAGAGACCCAGTACTTC. It specifies CASSLGDRIQETQYF.

Only a few counts were recorded for this clone. The gene calls are TRBV3-1 (or the pseudogene TRBV3-2) and TRBJ2-7, with a possible D match to TRBD1 (6 bases). Germline lookup yields CDR1 LGHDT and CDR2 YNNKEL (reference sequence). The CDR3 runs 14 residues. Between the trimmed V and J ends, which lost 2 bases and 5 bases, there was a span of 13 bases. Written as DNA, the CDR3 is TGTGCCAGCAGCCAAAACAGGGATAGGGACGAGCAGTACTTC. Amino acids: CASSQNRDRDEQYF.